These 16 T cell receptor beta chains were sequenced from one sample in a study of CD8 T cells in Susac syndrome. With random hexamers, reverse transcription was performed on about 0.5 to 1 ug of RNA. One entry per CDR3 protein, called by TCRdb with MiXCR from the immunoSEQ multiplex PCR reads. This sample carries 200,000 or so distinct CDR3 sequences, about 96% of them seen once, and the ten largest clones take 0.093%. Sequencing input: CD4+ T cells from PBMCs. The receptors were gathered from a human donor with multiple sclerosis.

The chain couples TRBV20-1 to TRBJ2-1; tentatively, D is TRBD2 (6 bases). The CDR3 has 15 amino acids. Deletions cut 4 bases from V and 2 bases from J, with 15 bases between. Germline values: CDR1 DFQATT, CDR2 SNEGSKA (reference sequence). CDR3 coding DNA: TGCAGTGCTAAGGACCGGGAGAGGACCTACAATGAGCAGTTCTTC. Translating it yields CSAKDRERTYNEQFF.

This sequence joins TRBV15 and TRBJ2-3, with D possibly TRBD1 on 5 matching bases. The CDR3 is 15 residues long. V lost 3 bases, J lost 8 bases, and 18 bases lay in between. Germline V gives CDR1 LNHNV, CDR2 YYDKDF (reference sequence). CDR3 loop: CATSRQRQLGGTQYF. DNA of the CDR3: TGTGCCACCAGCAGGCAAAGACAGCTCGGCGGTACGCAGTATTTT.

The chain employs TRBV29-1 and TRBJ1-1; the D is unclear. Germline CDR1 is SQVTM and CDR2 is ANQGSEA. The CDR3 runs to 13 residues. Trimming removed 7 bases at V and 4 bases at J, with 16 bases between. The CDR3 nucleotides read TGCAGCGCCCGCGGGTTAGGGTCCACTGAAGCTTTCTTT. Translated, it gives CSARGLGSTEAFF.

The chain has TRBV7-2 and TRBJ1-1; no definite D call. Germline CDR1 and CDR2: SGHTA and FQGNSA. With 6 bases removed from V and 1 base from J, the gap between germline ends came to 9 bases. The CDR3 runs to 13 residues. Here the CDR3 reads CASSSGWNTEAFF. DNA of the CDR3: TGTGCCAGCAGTTCCGGGTGGAACACTGAAGCTTTCTTT.

The rearrangement uses TRBV27 and TRBJ2-5; a weak D match, TRBD2 (5 bases). The CDR3 covers 12 residues. V lost 6 bases to trimming and J lost 7 bases, with 12 bases between them. Germline V gene data show CDR1 as MNHEY and CDR2 as SMNVEV (reference sequence). The DNA for the CDR3 is TGTGCCAGCAGCGAGCGGATGGGGACCCAGTACTTC. Its translation is CASSERMGTQYF.

CDR3 residues: CASRGDRGYQPQHF. CDR3 coding DNA: TGTGCCAGCAGGGGGGACAGGGGGTATCAGCCCCAGCATTTT. V usage is TRBV2 and J usage is TRBJ1-5; 11 bases agree with TRBD1. Germline V gives CDR1 SNHLY, CDR2 FYNNEI. Unmatched junction bases numbered 3, after V lost 6 bases and J lost 5 bases. This CDR3 spans 14 amino acids.

The chain recombines TRBV7-9 with TRBJ1-2; 7 bases are shared with TRBD1. The V gene's germline CDR1 is SEHNR and CDR2 FQNEAQ (reference sequence). V shed 5 bases, J shed 5 bases, and the junction held 11 bases outside the gene matches. This CDR3 contains 15 residues. The chain's CDR3 is CASSLQGGVLYGYTF. Written as DNA, the CDR3 is TGTGCCAGCAGCCTTCAGGGGGGAGTCCTGTATGGCTACACCTTC.

The chain links TRBV24-1 to TRBJ2-3, with 16 bases that match TRBD2. J was trimmed by 2 bases and V by 2 bases; bases with no gene match: 6. The CDR3 loop spans 19 amino acids. Germline V gene sequence: CDR1 KGHDR, CDR2 SFDVKD. The CDR3 DNA reads TGTGCCACCAGTGATTCCCAGGGACTAGCGGGAGGGCCCACAGATACGCAGTATTTT. It yields the protein CATSDSQGLAGGPTDTQYF.

The chain couples TRBV6-6 to TRBJ1-4; maybe TRBD1 (6 bases). The CDR3 consists of 14 residues. Germline lookup yields CDR1 MNHNY and CDR2 SVGAGI (reference sequence). V was shortened by 6 bases and J by 6 bases, with 14 bases between the two germline ends. The CDR3 coding sequence is TGTGCCAGCAGCAATCCCCCAGGGGATGAAAAACTGTTTTTT. It codes for CASSNPPGDEKLFF.

The chain has TRBV7-8 and TRBJ1-3; D ambiguous. Trimming shortened V by 5 bases and J by 0 bases, and 14 bases separated the two germline ends. Germline CDR1 SGHVS, CDR2 FQNEAQ. This CDR3 is 16 amino acids long. Here the CDR3 DNA reads TGTGCCAGCAGCCCACTCTCACCGGGCTCTGGAAACACCATATATTTT. Translated, it gives CASSPLSPGSGNTIYF. The entire variable domain, with the rest obtained from reference TRBV7-8 and TRBJ1-3, is as follows: GAGVSQSPRYKVAKRGQDVALRCDPISGHVSLFWYQQALGQGPEFLTYFQNEAQLDKSGLPSDRFFAERPEGSVSTLKIQRTQQEDSAVYLCASSPLSPGSGNTIYFGEGSWLTVV.

This chain links TRBV5-1 with TRBJ2-7, with D possibly TRBD1 on 5 matching bases. This CDR3 is built from 15 residues. Looked up from germline, CDR1 is SGHRS and CDR2 is YFSETQ. V was shortened by 0 bases and J by 1 base, with 11 bases between the two germline ends. The CDR3 region is CASSLEPGQSYEQYF. The CDR3 nucleotides are TGCGCCAGCAGCTTGGAACCCGGACAATCCTACGAGCAGTACTTC. Full variable domain (outside the CDR3, taken from reference TRBV5-1 and TRBJ2-7): KAGVTQTPRYLIKTRGQQVTLSCSPISGHRSVSWYQQTPGQGLQFLFEYFSETQRNKGNFPGRFSGRQFSNSRSEMNVSTLELGDSALYLCASSLEPGQSYEQYFGPGTRLTVT.

This sequence joins TRBV9 and TRBJ1-1; D might be TRBD1 (5 bases). CDR1 is SGDLS and CDR2 is YYNGEE in the germline V gene. V dropped 5 bases and J dropped 3 bases, with 14 bases sitting between them. This CDR3 has 14 amino acids. The CDR3 loop is CASRSQGADTEAFF. In DNA form, the CDR3 reads TGTGCCAGCAGGTCGCAAGGGGCGGACACTGAAGCTTTCTTT.

The rearrangement uses TRBV12-3 or TRBV12-4 and TRBJ1-2; D not certain. Trimming pared 5 bases from V and 7 bases from J, leaving 14 bases between. This CDR3 contains 13 residues. CDR3: CASSRDWDAGYTF. CDR3 DNA sequence: TGTGCCAGCAGTCGAGACTGGGATGCTGGCTACACCTTC.

The V and J genes are TRBV20-1 and TRBJ2-7; 7 bases fit TRBD2. The trim removed 0 bases at V and 0 bases at J, leaving 2 bases unmatched. Germline V gene data show CDR1 as DFQATT and CDR2 as SNEGSKA (reference sequence). The CDR3 totals 14 residues. CDR3 protein: CSAREAGNSYEQYF. The DNA of the CDR3 is TGCAGTGCTAGAGAAGCGGGGAACTCCTACGAGCAGTACTTC.

This chain uses TRBV13 with TRBJ2-7; D possibly corresponds to TRBD2 (7 bases). The CDR3 runs to 15 residues. V lost 0 bases, J lost 2 bases, and 11 bases lay in between. Germline CDR1 reads PRHDT; CDR2 reads FYEKMQ (reference sequence). The CDR3 loop is CASSLGQGTTYEQYF. The CDR3 DNA sequence: TGTGCCAGCAGCTTAGGCCAGGGGACTACCTACGAGCAGTACTTC.

J is TRBJ2-6 and V is TRBV7-3; no definite D call. The V gene's germline CDR1 is SGHTA and CDR2 FQGTGA. This CDR3 spans 15 amino acids. Trimming removed 5 bases at V and 2 bases at J, with 10 bases between. CDR3 bases: TGTGCCAGCAGCGCCCGGATCGCTGGGGCCAACGTCCTGACTTTC. Translated, it gives CASSARIAGANVLTF.